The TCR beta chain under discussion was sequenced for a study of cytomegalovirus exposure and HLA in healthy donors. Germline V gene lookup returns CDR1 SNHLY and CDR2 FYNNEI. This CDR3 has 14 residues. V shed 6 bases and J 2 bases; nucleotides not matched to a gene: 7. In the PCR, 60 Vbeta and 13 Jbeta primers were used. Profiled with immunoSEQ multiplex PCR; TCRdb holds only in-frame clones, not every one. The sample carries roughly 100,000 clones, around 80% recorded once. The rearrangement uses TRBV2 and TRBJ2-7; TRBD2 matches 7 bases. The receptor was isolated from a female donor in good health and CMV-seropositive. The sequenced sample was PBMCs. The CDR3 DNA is TGTGCCAGCAGCACTAGCGACCTCACCTACGAGCAGTACTTC. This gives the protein CASSTSDLTYEQYF.